This T cell receptor beta chain is from a study of shared clonotypes between healthy human individuals. CD8 memory fractions consisted of CD45RO+ and CCR7-negative CD45RA+ TemRA cells together. Generated by immunoSEQ multiplex PCR, the TCRdb table keeps only in-frame clones and is missing some. The sample carries a few hundred thousand clones, 95% to 97% recorded once. The study, taken as a whole, reports: What rarefaction showed was incomplete sorted-subset sequencing despite large depth.

With regard to this clone: Its antigen remains unknown.

CDR1 is GTSNPN and CDR2 is SVGIG in the germline V gene (reference sequence). This CDR3 comprises 13 residues. Trimming stripped 0 bases from V and 7 bases from J, with 9 bases between. The chain employs TRBV30 and TRBJ1-4, with D possibly being TRBD1 (5 bases). The TCR comes from a man under 40 in good health. The sequencing sample was made of memory CD8+ T cells sorted from blood. As to subset: CD45RO+ cells pooled with CCR7-negative TemRA cells. The CDR3 protein is CAWSVDGGEKLFF. The CDR3 coding sequence is TGTGCCTGGAGTGTAGACGGGGGTGAAAAACTGTTTTTT.